These T cell receptor beta chains were read from a single sample in a study of blood T cell repertoires in COVID-19. TCRdb keeps only in-frame clones here, not all; method: immunoSEQ multiplex PCR. The sample lists fewer than 350,000 clones, 89% occurring once. Sequencing used PBMCs or T cells enriched from blood (not recorded which). The receptors were sampled from a middle-aged woman who had recovered from COVID-19. The CDR3 runs from the conserved cysteine through the conserved F or W. D genes are given only for firm matches. For some rows the clone size is stated as once, few or many, or as a class when expanded; others skip it.

J,V,size,D,DNA,CDR3
TRBJ1-5,TRBV15,once,TRBD1,TGTGCCACCAGCAGAGGACTCACAGGGGGGTTGCAGCCCCAGCATTTT,CATSRGLTGGLQPQHF
TRBJ2-3,TRBV2,NA,TRBD2,TGTGCCAGTCTGATTGGGCGGGGGGTCACAGATACGCAGTATTTT,CASLIGRGVTDTQYF
TRBJ2-3,TRBV29-1,few,NA,TGCAGCGTTGAATTGTCGCGGATCGGGCAGTATTTT,CSVELSRIGQYF
TRBJ1-6,TRBV11-2,NA,TRBD1,TGTGCCAGCAGCTTAGGTTCAGGGGGCGGCAATTCACCCCTCCACTTT,CASSLGSGGGNSPLHF
TRBJ1-1,TRBV28,NA,NA,TGTGCCAGCAGGCCCCGGGGGGGGAACACTGAAGCTTTCTTT,CASRPRGGNTEAFF
TRBJ2-7,TRBV30,NA,TRBD2,TGTGCCTGGAGCCACCGGGCGGGAGGCGACGAGCAGTACTTC,CAWSHRAGGDEQYF
TRBJ2-1,TRBV19,once,TRBD2,TGTGCCAGTAGTATATGGCGAGGCGGGAGTGAGAATGAGCAGTTCTTC,CASSIWRGGSENEQFF
TRBJ2-2,TRBV27,NA,NA,TGTGCCAGCAGCACTTATGGGGAGACGACCGGGGAGCTGTTTTTT,CASSTYGETTGELFF
TRBJ1-1,TRBV6-5,NA,NA,TGTGCCAGCAGTTACACCGGGGGATGGGGAACTGAAGCTTTCTTT,CASSYTGGWGTEAFF
TRBJ2-3,TRBV4-3,few,NA,TGCGCCAGCAGCCAAAGGGGCGGCTCAGGGGATACGCAGTATTTT,CASSQRGGSGDTQYF
TRBJ2-1,TRBV28,NA,TRBD2,TGTGCCAGCAGATCCTCTAGCGGGGGCGGTCACAATGAGCAGTTCTTC,CASRSSSGGGHNEQFF
TRBJ2-1,TRBV3-1/TRBV3-2,NA,TRBD2,TGTGCCAGCAGCCCTTGGACTAGCGGGAGGGAAGAGCAGTTCTTC,CASSPWTSGREEQFF
TRBJ1-1,TRBV5-1,NA,NA,TGCGCCAGCAGCTTGGGACAGGTAGCCACTGAAGCTTTCTTT,CASSLGQVATEAFF
TRBJ2-5,TRBV9,once,NA,TGTGCCAGCAGCCCCCGTCCCGGGGAGACCCAGTACTTC,CASSPRPGETQYF
TRBJ1-1,TRBV7-8,NA,TRBD1,TGTGCCAGCAGCGGGACAGCTATGAACACTGAAGCTTTCTTT,CASSGTAMNTEAFF
TRBJ2-2,TRBV4-1,NA,TRBD2,TGCGCCAGCAGCCAAGGACCGGCGGGAGCGAACACCGGGGAGCTGTTTTTT,CASSQGPAGANTGELFF
TRBJ1-2,TRBV27,NA,NA,TGTGCCAGCAGGAGTAGGGGGAAGGTGGGCTACACCTTC,CASRSRGKVGYTF
TRBJ1-1,TRBV9,NA,TRBD1,TGTGCCAGCAGTGAGGCCCCGGGACAGAAGAACACTGAAGCTTTCTTT,CASSEAPGQKNTEAFF
TRBJ1-5,TRBV6-5,few,NA,TGTGCCAGCATCCAGGGGCCATTGGGCAATCAGCCCCAGCATTTT,CASIQGPLGNQPQHF
TRBJ1-3,TRBV30,NA,TRBD1,TGTGCCTGGGACCGACAGGGCTTCAACGGAAACACCATATATTTT,CAWDRQGFNGNTIYF
TRBJ2-7,TRBV18,NA,NA,TGTGCCAGCTCACCACTGGGGCGCGAGCAGTACTTC,CASSPLGREQYF
TRBJ1-1,TRBV4-1,NA,TRBD1,TGCGCCAGCAGCCTTGTGGGGCAGGGGGTCACTGAAGCTTTCTTT,CASSLVGQGVTEAFF
TRBJ2-2,TRBV2,NA,TRBD2,TGTGCCAGCAGTCGACAAATGGGACTAGCGGGGTCGAACACCGGGGAGCTGTTTTTT,CASSRQMGLAGSNTGELFF
TRBJ1-2,TRBV6-5,few,TRBD1,TGTGCCAGCAGTTACTCGGGACAGCCGGCCTATGGCTACACCTTC,CASSYSGQPAYGYTF
TRBJ1-2,TRBV30,few,NA,TGTGCCTGGAGTTTCGGCGGCTATGGCTACACCTTC,CAWSFGGYGYTF
TRBJ1-1,TRBV13,NA,NA,TGTGCCAGCAGCCCAGGGATGAACACTGAAGCTTTCTTT,CASSPGMNTEAFF
TRBJ2-1,TRBV9,NA,NA,TGTGCCAGCAGCGTAGTACACGGGGGCAATGAGCAGTTCTTC,CASSVVHGGNEQFF
TRBJ1-6,TRBV9,few,TRBD1,TGTGCCAGCAGCGTTGGACAGGGCCGCTCCTATAATTCACCCCTCCACTTT,CASSVGQGRSYNSPLHF
TRBJ1-1,TRBV25-1,once,NA,TGTGCCAGCAGTCAAGGCTCAGGGAACACTGAAGCTTTCTTT,CASSQGSGNTEAFF
TRBJ2-1,TRBV5-1,NA,TRBD2,TGCGCCAGCAGCTTGCAGCGGGAGCCTATCTACAATGAGCAGTTCTTC,CASSLQREPIYNEQFF
TRBJ2-3,TRBV7-2,NA,NA,TGTGCCAGCAGCTTAACCTACTCAACTTCAACAGATACGCAGTATTTT,CASSLTYSTSTDTQYF
TRBJ1-1,TRBV29-1,NA,NA,TGCAGCGCGGGACTTTGGAACACTGAAGCTTTCTTT,CSAGLWNTEAFF
TRBJ1-5,TRBV6-1,NA,TRBD1,TGTGCCAGCAGTGAAAGGGGGGGACAGGCCGAAAGTAGCAATCAGCCCCAGCATTTT,CASSERGGQAESSNQPQHF
TRBJ2-3,TRBV3-1/TRBV3-2,once,TRBD2,TGTGCCAGCAGCCAACTGCCGGGACTAGCGGGAGTCTGGTTGGCAGATACGCAGTATTTT,CASSQLPGLAGVWLADTQYF
TRBJ1-6,TRBV5-1,few,NA,TGCGCCAGCAGCCCCGGGGTCCTCAATTCACCCCTCCACTTT,CASSPGVLNSPLHF
TRBJ2-5,TRBV6-2/TRBV6-3,NA,TRBD2,TGTGCCAGCAGTTACTCCCTAACCCCGACTAGCGCCCAAGAGACCCAGTACTTC,CASSYSLTPTSAQETQYF
TRBJ1-2,TRBV9,NA,NA,TGTGCCAGCAGCGTACAGGGTTCTCGTGGCTACACCTTC,CASSVQGSRGYTF
TRBJ1-2,TRBV5-1,NA,NA,TGCGCCAGCAGCTTGGCAGGGGAGGGCTACACCTTC,CASSLAGEGYTF
TRBJ2-2,TRBV27,NA,NA,TGTGCCAGCAGTTTTAGTACCTACACCGGGGAGCTGTTTTTT,CASSFSTYTGELFF
TRBJ2-2,TRBV5-1,NA,NA,TGCGCCAGCAGCTCGATAGATTCCACCGGGGAGCTGTTTTTT,CASSSIDSTGELFF
TRBJ1-1,TRBV11-2,NA,NA,TGTGCCAGCAGCCCCGACGGGGGAAGGGGCACTGAAGCTTTCTTT,CASSPDGGRGTEAFF
TRBJ2-2,TRBV18,NA,TRBD2,TGTGCCAGCTCACCGAGCGGGGGAACCGGGGAGCTGTTTTTT,CASSPSGGTGELFF
TRBJ2-1,TRBV4-1,NA,NA,TGCGCCAGCAGCCAGCCTTCTGAGAACAATGAGCAGTTCTTC,CASSQPSENNEQFF
TRBJ1-2,TRBV27,NA,NA,TGTGCCAGCAGCCCAGGAGGGGCGAGCTATGGCTACACCTTC,CASSPGGASYGYTF
TRBJ2-2,TRBV18,once,NA,TGTGCCAGCTCACGGACAGTCGGGGACACCGGGGAGCTGTTTTTT,CASSRTVGDTGELFF
TRBJ2-2,TRBV25-1,NA,NA,TGTGCCAGCAGTCGGAGAACTAGTTCTCAAGACGGGGAGCTGTTTTTT,CASSRRTSSQDGELFF
TRBJ2-1,TRBV18,NA,TRBD2,TGTGCCAGCTCACTCTCGGGACTAGCGGCATACAATGAGCAGTTCTTC,CASSLSGLAAYNEQFF
TRBJ2-5,TRBV5-1,few,TRBD2,TGCGCCAGCAGCTTTACTAGCGGGGCCCCTACGGAGACCCAGTACTTC,CASSFTSGAPTETQYF
TRBJ1-2,TRBV19,NA,NA,TGTGCCAGTAGTAGTGGGGGGGCCTATGCCTATGGCTACACCTTC,CASSSGGAYAYGYTF
TRBJ1-2,TRBV27,NA,NA,TGTGCCAGCACCAAAATCGGGACATTATATGGCTACACCTTC,CASTKIGTLYGYTF
TRBJ2-1,TRBV7-9,NA,NA,TGTGCCAGCAGCCCCTTGGAGGAGCAGTTCTTC,CASSPLEEQFF
TRBJ2-7,TRBV27,NA,TRBD1,TGTGCCAGCAGACCAGACAGGGTCTCCTACGAGCAGTACTTC,CASRPDRVSYEQYF
TRBJ2-2,TRBV4-1,NA,NA,TGCGCCAGCAGCCAAGATGGGCCCACCGGGGAGCTGTTTTTT,CASSQDGPTGELFF
TRBJ1-4,TRBV19,NA,NA,TGTGCCAGTACGACGAACAGCGCTAGAGGGAATGAAAAACTGTTTTTT,CASTTNSARGNEKLFF
TRBJ2-1,TRBV28,NA,TRBD2,TGTGCCAGCAGTACTAGCGGGGGGATCTACAATGAGCAGTTCTTC,CASSTSGGIYNEQFF
TRBJ2-2,TRBV4-2,NA,TRBD1,TGTGCCAGCAGCCAACAGGGGGCTCAGGCCGGGGAGCTGTTTTTT,CASSQQGAQAGELFF
TRBJ2-1,TRBV5-1,NA,NA,TGCGCCAGCAGCCGGTTCGGACAGTTTGCCTCCTACAATGAGCAGTTCTTC,CASSRFGQFASYNEQFF
TRBJ1-2,TRBV30,NA,NA,TGTGCCTGGAGTGTAATTGACAGTTTAGGCCCAAGAACCTTC,CAWSVIDSLGPRTF
TRBJ2-6,TRBV27,NA,NA,TGTGCCAGCAGTTTAACAGGCACTGGGGCCAACGTCCTGACTTTC,CASSLTGTGANVLTF
TRBJ1-6,TRBV9,NA,TRBD1,TGTGCCAGCAGCGCCATAACAGGGGGAAATTCACCCCTCCACTTT,CASSAITGGNSPLHF